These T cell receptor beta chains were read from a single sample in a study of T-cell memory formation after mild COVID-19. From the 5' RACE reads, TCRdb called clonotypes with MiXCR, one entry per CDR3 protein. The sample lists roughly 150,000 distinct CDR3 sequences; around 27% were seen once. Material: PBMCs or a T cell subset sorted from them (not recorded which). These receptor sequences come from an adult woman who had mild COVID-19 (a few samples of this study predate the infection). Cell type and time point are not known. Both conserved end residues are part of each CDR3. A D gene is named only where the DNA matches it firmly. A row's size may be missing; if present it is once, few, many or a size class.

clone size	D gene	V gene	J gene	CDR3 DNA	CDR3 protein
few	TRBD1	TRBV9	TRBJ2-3	TGTGCCAGCAGCGTCTGGGGGACAGTGGGGCAGTATTTT	CASSVWGTVGQYF
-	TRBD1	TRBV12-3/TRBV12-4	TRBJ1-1	TGTGCCAGCATGACAGGGGGCACTGAAGCTTTCTTT	CASMTGGTEAFF
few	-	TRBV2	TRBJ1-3	TGTGCCAGCACGGGGAGAATCGGGTCAGGAAACACCATATATTTT	CASTGRIGSGNTIYF
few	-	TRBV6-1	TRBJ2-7	TGTGCCAGCAGTGAGGAGACAGAGTACGAGCAGTACTTC	CASSEETEYEQYF
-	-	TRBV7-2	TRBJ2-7	TGTGCCAGCAGCTTCTTCGGTGTGCCCTCAAGAGAGCAGTACTTC	CASSFFGVPSREQYF
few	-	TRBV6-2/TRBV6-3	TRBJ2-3	TGTGCCAGCATCCCGCGGGGTTACACAGATACGCAGTATTTT	CASIPRGYTDTQYF
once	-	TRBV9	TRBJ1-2	TGTGCCAGCAGCGTTCTGGAGGAGGATGGCTACACCTTC	CASSVLEEDGYTF
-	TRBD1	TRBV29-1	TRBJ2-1	TGCAGCGTGCTGACAGGGGGAAACAATGAGCAGTTCTTC	CSVLTGGNNEQFF
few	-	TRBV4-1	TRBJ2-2	TGCGCCAGCAGCCAAGACCCGGGACGGCCAAACACCGGGGAGCTGTTTTTT	CASSQDPGRPNTGELFF
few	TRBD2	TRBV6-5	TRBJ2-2	TGTGCCAGCAGTTACAGGCTAGCGGGGGGCACCGGGGAGCTGTTTTTT	CASSYRLAGGTGELFF
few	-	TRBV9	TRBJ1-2	TGTGCCAGCAGCCAGGGGTCGCCTGCTAACTATGGCTACACCTTC	CASSQGSPANYGYTF
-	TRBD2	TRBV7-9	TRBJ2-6	TGTGCCAGCAGCTTCTTCCCCGCACTAGCGGGAGGGACTGGGGCCAACGTCCTGACTTTC	CASSFFPALAGGTGANVLTF
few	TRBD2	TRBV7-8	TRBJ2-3	TGTGCCAGCAGCCATCTAGCGGGGGGCACAGATACGCAGTATTTT	CASSHLAGGTDTQYF
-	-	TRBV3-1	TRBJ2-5	TGTGCCAGCAGCCAAGATCCTCGGGTGCGGGAAGAGACCCAGTACTTC	CASSQDPRVREETQYF
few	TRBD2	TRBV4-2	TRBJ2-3	TGTGCCAGCAGCCAAGAGGCCCGACTGACGGGGGGGCGCACAGATACGCAGTATTTT	CASSQEARLTGGRTDTQYF